This entry is about one TCR beta chain. Some clones are missing from TCRdb's copy, which holds only in-frame ones; the method was immunoSEQ multiplex PCR. The repertoire consists of over 70,000 clones, with under 80% occurring once and the leading ten covering around 5%. This specimen comes from a study of OX40 agonist ivuxolimab in advanced cancers. Study context: Two cutaneous melanoma patients and one hepatocellular carcinoma patient, three in all, had partial responses.

V shed 3 bases and J shed 7 bases, with 4 bases lying between them. CDR1 is MNHEY, CDR2 SMNVEV, per germline (reference sequence). The CDR3 extends over 10 amino acids. The gene calls are TRBV27 and TRBJ2-7, with unresolved D. The sequenced sample was CD4+ or CD8+ T cells sorted from blood, obtained in a trial of the OX40 agonist ivuxolimab. The TCR originated in an adult with an advanced solid tumor such as melanoma, head and neck, liver or kidney cancer. CDR3 nucleotides: TGTGCCAGCAGTTTCGAGGAGCAGTACTTC. It specifies CASSFEEQYF.